The 3 T cell receptor beta chains reported below all come from one sample, sequenced in a study of cytotoxic CD8 clonotypes in ibrutinib-treated CLL (dated by TCRdb to about 2021). Sample time point, as interpreted from the label and publication: approximately 25 months on ibrutinib. Library creation used the immunoSEQ multiplex PCR assay. In TCRdb, the immuneACCESS table is reduced to in-frame sequences with V and J assigned. These tables do not hold every clone; where another copy was compared, an unresolved V gene accounts for under half, and the others remain unexplained. This sample gives some 92,000 clones in total; approximately 77% of them show up just once. The ten most abundant clones make up about 22% of the sample. This sample comprised PBMCs, obtained after 24 months of ibrutinib treatment. Receptor source: a human donor with chronic lymphocytic leukemia.

The J gene is TRBJ2-5, the V gene TRBV10-3; the D call may be TRBD1 or TRBD2 (7 bases each). The CDR3 totals 14 residues. V gave up 6 bases and J gave up 1 base, with 12 bases separating them. Germline values: CDR1 ENHRY, CDR2 SYGVKD. The CDR3 here is CAIRAGGGQETQYF. The CDR3 DNA reads TGTGCCATCAGGGCAGGGGGGGGCCAAGAGACCCAGTACTTC.

The genes are TRBV7-2 and TRBJ2-3; maybe TRBD1 (5 bases). The CDR3 has 15 residues. V was pared by 5 bases and J by 4 bases, with 16 bases between. Per germline, CDR1 SGHTA and CDR2 FQGNSA. The DNA for the CDR3 is TGTGCCAGCAGCAAAAACTGGGGCGCTGCAGATACGCAGTATTTT. Amino acid sequence: CASSKNWGAADTQYF.

This chain links TRBV9 with TRBJ2-1; no clear D. Germline V gene lookup returns CDR1 SGDLS and CDR2 YYNGEE. Trimming took 0 bases from V and 0 from J, leaving 10 bases between them. CDR3 size: 16 residues. This CDR3 is CASSVAQRSSYNEQFF. In nucleotides, the CDR3 is TGTGCCAGCAGCGTAGCCCAGAGGAGCTCCTACAATGAGCAGTTCTTC. The complete variable domain, with remaining parts taken from reference TRBV9 and TRBJ2-1, reads DSGVTQTPKHLITATGQRVTLRCSPRSGDLSVYWYQQSLDQGLQFLIQYYNGEERAKGNILERFSAQQFPDLHSELNLSSLELGDSALYFCASSVAQRSSYNEQFFGPGTRLTVL.